Sequencing of this T cell receptor beta chain was carried out in a study of memory CD4+ T cells and cytomegalovirus serostatus. The method was immunoSEQ multiplex PCR; TCRdb's version includes in-frame clones alone and lacks a portion of them. Of tens of thousands of clones in the sample, more than 75% are singletons; the top ten hold approximately 4.8%. Single viable CD3+CD4+CD8-CD45RO+ cells were sorted as the memory CD4+ T cells. Sample: memory CD4+ T cells from blood. The clonotype comes from an adult in good health and CMV-seropositive.

CDR3 in DNA: TGTGCCAGCAGCGGGACGGCTGGAAACACCATATATTTT. The encoded protein is CASSGTAGNTIYF. The chain recombines TRBV2 with TRBJ1-3; D possibly corresponds to TRBD1 (5 bases). V was trimmed by 6 bases and J by 2 bases, leaving 8 bases between them. The CDR3 runs 13 residues. CDR1 is SNHLY, CDR2 FYNNEI, per germline. The whole variable domain, filled in from reference TRBV2 and TRBJ1-3, reads EPEVTQTPSHQVTQMGQEVILRCVPISNHLYFYWYRQILGQKVEFLVSFYNNEISEKSEIFDDQFSVERPDGSNFTLKIRSTKLEDSAMYFCASSGTAGNTIYFGEGSWLTVV.